This paragraph reports one TCR beta chain. This specimen belongs to a study of blood T cell repertoires in COVID-19. Germline V gene data show CDR1 as SGHTS and CDR2 as YDEGEE. This CDR3 is 16 amino acids long. Trimming took 5 bases from V and 7 from J; bases not matched to a gene: 14. Authors' processing steps: Estimation of nucleated cell counts relied on the amplification of reference gene primers. Assay used: immunoSEQ multiplex PCR; TCRdb lists only in-frame clones, some missing. V and J calls and clone size are given by that table; D and trimming were obtained from the DNA. The table includes about 170,000 clones, approximately 90% detected once.

Sequencing used peripheral blood. This chain links TRBV5-8 with TRBJ2-2, with 7 nucleotides matching TRBD2. This TCR came from a man over 45 who had recovered from COVID-19. DNA of the CDR3: TGTGCCAGCAGAAAAATAGGCGGGAGTATCTTCGGGGAGCTGTTTTTT. Translated: CASRKIGGSIFGELFF.